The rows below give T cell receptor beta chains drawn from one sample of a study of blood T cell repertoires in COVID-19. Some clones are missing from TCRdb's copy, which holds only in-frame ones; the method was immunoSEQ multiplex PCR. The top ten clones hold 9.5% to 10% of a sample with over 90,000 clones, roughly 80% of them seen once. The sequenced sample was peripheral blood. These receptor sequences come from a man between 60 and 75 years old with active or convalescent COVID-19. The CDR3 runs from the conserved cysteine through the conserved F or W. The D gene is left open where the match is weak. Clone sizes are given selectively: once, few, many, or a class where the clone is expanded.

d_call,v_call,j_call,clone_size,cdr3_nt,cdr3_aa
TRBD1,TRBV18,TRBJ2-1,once,TGTGCCAGCTCACCCCCCGGGACAGTCTACAATGAGCAGTTCTTC,CASSPPGTVYNEQFF
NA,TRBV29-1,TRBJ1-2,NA,TGCAGCGTTGAAGATTCGGGCAGGGGTCCTTACACCTTC,CSVEDSGRGPYTF
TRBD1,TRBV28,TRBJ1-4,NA,TGTGCCAGCAGGGCTACAGGGGGAGAGGAAAAACTGTTTTTT,CASRATGGEEKLFF
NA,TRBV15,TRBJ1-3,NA,TGTGCCACCAGCAGAGGTCGCTCTGGAAACACCATATATTTT,CATSRGRSGNTIYF
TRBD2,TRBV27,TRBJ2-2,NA,TGTGCCAGCATGGAACTAGCGGCCCTTACCGGGGAGCTGTTTTTT,CASMELAALTGELFF
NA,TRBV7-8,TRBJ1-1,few,TGTGCCAGCAGCTTTGGACAGCCACACACTGAAGCTTTCTTT,CASSFGQPHTEAFF
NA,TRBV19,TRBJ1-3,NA,TGTGCCAGGCACAGGGATACTGGAAACACCATATATTTT,CARHRDTGNTIYF
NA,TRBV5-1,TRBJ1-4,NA,TGCGCCAGCAGCTTCGGGGGAACTAATGAAAAACTGTTTTTT,CASSFGGTNEKLFF
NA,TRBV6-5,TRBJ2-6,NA,TGTGCCAGCAGTTACGGCGGTTCTGGGGCCAACGTCCTGACTTTC,CASSYGGSGANVLTF
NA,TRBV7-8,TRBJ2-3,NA,TGTGCCAGCAGCTTTACTCCGGGAGAGGTAGATACGCAGTATTTT,CASSFTPGEVDTQYF
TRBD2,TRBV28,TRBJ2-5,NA,TGTGCCAGCAGTTTATCCCTAGCGGGATCAGAGACCCAGTACTTC,CASSLSLAGSETQYF